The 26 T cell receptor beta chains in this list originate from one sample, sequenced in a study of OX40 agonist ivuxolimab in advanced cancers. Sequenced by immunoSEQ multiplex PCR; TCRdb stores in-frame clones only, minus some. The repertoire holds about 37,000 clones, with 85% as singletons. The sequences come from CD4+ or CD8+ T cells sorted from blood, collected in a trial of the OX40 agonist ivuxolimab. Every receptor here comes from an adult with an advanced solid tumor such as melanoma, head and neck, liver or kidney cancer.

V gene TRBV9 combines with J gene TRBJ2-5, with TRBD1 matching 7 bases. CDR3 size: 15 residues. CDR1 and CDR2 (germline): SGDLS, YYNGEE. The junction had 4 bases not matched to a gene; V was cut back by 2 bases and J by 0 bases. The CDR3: CASSVLGTDQETQYF. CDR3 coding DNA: TGTGCCAGCAGCGTTTTGGGGACAGACCAAGAGACCCAGTACTTC.

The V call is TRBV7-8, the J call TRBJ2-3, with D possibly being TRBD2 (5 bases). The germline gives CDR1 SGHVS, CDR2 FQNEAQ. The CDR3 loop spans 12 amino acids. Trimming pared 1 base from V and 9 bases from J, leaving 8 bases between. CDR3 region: CASSLEGVTQYF. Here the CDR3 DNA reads TGTGCCAGCAGCTTAGAGGGAGTCACGCAGTATTTT.

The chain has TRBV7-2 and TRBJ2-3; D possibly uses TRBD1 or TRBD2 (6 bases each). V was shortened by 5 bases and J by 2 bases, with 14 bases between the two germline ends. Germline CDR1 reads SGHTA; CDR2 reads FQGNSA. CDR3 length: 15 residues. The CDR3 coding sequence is TGTGCCAGCAGCGAAGGGGGGTACAACACAGATACGCAGTATTTT. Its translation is CASSEGGYNTDTQYF.

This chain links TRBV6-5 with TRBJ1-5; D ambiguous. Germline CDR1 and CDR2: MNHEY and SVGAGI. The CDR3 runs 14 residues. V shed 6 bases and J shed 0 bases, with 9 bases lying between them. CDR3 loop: CASRGGYSNQPQHF. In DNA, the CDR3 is TGTGCCAGCAGAGGAGGCTATAGCAATCAGCCCCAGCATTTT.

The CDR3, as DNA: TGCGCCAGCAGCCAAGGCGGCTACCCATACGAGCAGTACTTC. Translation: CASSQGGYPYEQYF. The V call is TRBV4-1, the J call TRBJ2-7; D is undetermined. V gave up 1 base and J gave up 4 bases, with 11 bases separating them. The CDR3 has 14 amino acids. Germline V gene data show CDR1 as MGHRA and CDR2 as YSYEKL.

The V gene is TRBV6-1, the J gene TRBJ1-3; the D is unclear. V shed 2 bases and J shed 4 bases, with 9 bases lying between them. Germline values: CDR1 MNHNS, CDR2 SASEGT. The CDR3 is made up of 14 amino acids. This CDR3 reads CASSENGSGNTIYF. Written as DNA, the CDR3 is TGTGCCAGCAGTGAAAATGGGTCCGGAAACACCATATATTTT.

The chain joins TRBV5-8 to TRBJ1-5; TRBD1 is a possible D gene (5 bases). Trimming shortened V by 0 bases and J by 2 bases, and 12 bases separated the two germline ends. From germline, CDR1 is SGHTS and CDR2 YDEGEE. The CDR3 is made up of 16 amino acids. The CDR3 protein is CASSLEGAQGNQPQHF. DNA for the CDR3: TGTGCCAGCAGCTTGGAAGGGGCGCAGGGCAATCAGCCCCAGCATTTT.

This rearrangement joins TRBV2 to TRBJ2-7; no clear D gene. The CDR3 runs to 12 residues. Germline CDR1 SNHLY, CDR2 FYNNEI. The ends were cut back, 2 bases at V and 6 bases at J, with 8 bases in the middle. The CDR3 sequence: CASSEHFGEQYF. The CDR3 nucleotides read TGTGCCAGCAGTGAACACTTTGGCGAGCAGTACTTC. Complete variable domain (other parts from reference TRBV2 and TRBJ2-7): EPEVTQTPSHQVTQMGQEVILRCVPISNHLYFYWYRQILGQKVEFLVSFYNNEISEKSEIFDDQFSVERPDGSNFTLKIRSTKLEDSAMYFCASSEHFGEQYFGPGTRLTVT.

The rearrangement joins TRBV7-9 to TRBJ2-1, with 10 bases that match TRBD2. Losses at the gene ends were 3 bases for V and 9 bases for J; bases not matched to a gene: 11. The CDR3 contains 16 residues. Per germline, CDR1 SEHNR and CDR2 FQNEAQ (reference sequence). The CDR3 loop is CASSLKAGGPGSEQFF. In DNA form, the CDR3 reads TGTGCCAGCAGCTTGAAAGCGGGAGGGCCGGGTAGTGAGCAGTTCTTC.

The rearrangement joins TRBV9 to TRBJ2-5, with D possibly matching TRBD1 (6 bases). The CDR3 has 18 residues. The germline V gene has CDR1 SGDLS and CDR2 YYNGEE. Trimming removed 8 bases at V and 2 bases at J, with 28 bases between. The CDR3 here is CARLGTDRHRRRQETQYF. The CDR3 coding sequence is TGTGCCAGACTGGGGACCGACAGGCACCGTCGTCGGCAAGAGACCCAGTACTTC.

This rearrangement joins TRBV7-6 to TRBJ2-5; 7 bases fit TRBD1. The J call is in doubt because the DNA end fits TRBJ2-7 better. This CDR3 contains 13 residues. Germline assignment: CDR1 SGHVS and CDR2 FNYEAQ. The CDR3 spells CASSRRQGYEQYF. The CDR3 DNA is TGTGCCAGCAGCCGAAGACAGGGCTACGAGCAGTACTTC.

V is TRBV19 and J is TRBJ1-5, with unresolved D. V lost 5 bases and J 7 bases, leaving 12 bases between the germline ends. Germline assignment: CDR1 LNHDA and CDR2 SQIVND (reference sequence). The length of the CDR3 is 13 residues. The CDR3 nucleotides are TGTGCCAGTAGTGCGGGGTCAAAGCAGCCCCAGCATTTT. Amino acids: CASSAGSKQPQHF.

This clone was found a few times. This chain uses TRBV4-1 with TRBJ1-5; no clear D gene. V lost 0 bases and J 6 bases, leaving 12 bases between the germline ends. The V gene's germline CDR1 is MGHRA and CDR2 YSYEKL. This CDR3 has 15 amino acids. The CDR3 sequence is CASSQDLYWSQPQHF. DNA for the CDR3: TGCGCCAGCAGCCAAGATCTCTACTGGAGTCAGCCCCAGCATTTT.

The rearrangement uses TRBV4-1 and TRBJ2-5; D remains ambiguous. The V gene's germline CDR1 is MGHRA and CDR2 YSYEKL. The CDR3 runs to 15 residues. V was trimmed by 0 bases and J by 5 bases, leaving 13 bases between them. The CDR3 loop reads CASSQDGTVRETQYF. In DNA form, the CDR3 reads TGCGCCAGCAGCCAAGATGGAACAGTTAGGGAGACCCAGTACTTC.

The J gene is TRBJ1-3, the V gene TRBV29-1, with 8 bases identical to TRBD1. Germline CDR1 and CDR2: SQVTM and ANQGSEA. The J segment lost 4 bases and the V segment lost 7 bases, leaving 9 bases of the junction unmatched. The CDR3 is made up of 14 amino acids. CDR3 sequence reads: CSAGGQDSGNTIYF. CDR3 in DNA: TGCAGCGCTGGGGGACAGGATTCCGGAAACACCATATATTTT.

CDR3 in amino acids: CASSYTGTRNTGELFF. CDR3 sequence (DNA): TGTGCCAGCAGTTACACCGGGACACGAAACACCGGGGAGCTGTTTTTT. The V and J genes are TRBV6-5 and TRBJ2-2; tentatively, D is TRBD1 (6 bases). Germline V gives CDR1 MNHEY, CDR2 SVGAGI. The V end lost 2 bases, the J end lost 2 bases, and 12 bases lay between the germline ends. This CDR3 has 16 amino acids.

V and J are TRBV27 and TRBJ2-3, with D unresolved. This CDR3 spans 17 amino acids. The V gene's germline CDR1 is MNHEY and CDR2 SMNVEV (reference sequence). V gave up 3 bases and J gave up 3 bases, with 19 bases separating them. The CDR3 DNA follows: TGTGCCAGCAGTTTCAGGTGGACCCCTATTAGTACAGATACGCAGTATTTT. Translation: CASSFRWTPISTDTQYF.

The CDR3 coding sequence is TGCGCCAGCAGCTTGTCAGGGCCCTCCTCGAACACCGGGGAGCTGTTTTTT. Translating it yields CASSLSGPSSNTGELFF. The V and J genes are TRBV5-1 and TRBJ2-2; D is perhaps TRBD1 (5 bases). The germline V gene has CDR1 SGHRS and CDR2 YFSETQ. The CDR3 runs 17 residues. Trimming removed 1 base from V and 0 bases from J, with 13 bases in between.

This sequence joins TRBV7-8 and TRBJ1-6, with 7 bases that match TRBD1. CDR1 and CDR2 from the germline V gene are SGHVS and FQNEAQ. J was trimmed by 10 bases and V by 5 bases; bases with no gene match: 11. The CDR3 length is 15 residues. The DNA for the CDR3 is TGTGCCAGCAGCCTAGGACAGGTCTCAGTCTCACCCCTCCACTTT. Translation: CASSLGQVSVSPLHF.

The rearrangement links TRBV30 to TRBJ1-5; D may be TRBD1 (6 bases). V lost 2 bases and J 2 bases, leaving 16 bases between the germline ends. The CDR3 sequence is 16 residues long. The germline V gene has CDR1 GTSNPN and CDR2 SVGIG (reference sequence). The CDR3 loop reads CAWSSGGQLGNQPQHF. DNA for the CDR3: TGTGCCTGGAGTTCCGGGGGGCAACTGGGCAATCAGCCCCAGCATTTT.

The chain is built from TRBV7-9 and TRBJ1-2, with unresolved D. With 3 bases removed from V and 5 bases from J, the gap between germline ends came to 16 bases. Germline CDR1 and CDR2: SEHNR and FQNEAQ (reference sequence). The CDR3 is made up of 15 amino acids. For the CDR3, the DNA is TGTGCCAGCAGCTTCACTTTGGCAGCTTCTTATGGCTACACCTTC. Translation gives CASSFTLAASYGYTF.

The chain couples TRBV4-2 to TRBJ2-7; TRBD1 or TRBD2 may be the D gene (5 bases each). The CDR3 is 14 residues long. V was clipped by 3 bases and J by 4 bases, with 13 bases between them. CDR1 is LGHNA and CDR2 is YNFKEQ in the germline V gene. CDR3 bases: TGTGCCAGCAGCCAGGGACGGAACCTATACGAGCAGTACTTC. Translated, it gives CASSQGRNLYEQYF.

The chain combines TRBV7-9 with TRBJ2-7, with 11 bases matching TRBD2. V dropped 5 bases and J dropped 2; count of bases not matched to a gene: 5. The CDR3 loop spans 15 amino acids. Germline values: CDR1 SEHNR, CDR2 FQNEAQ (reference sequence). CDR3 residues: CASSPYSGGAYEQYF. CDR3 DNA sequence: TGTGCCAGCAGCCCATATAGCGGGGGGGCCTACGAGCAGTACTTC.

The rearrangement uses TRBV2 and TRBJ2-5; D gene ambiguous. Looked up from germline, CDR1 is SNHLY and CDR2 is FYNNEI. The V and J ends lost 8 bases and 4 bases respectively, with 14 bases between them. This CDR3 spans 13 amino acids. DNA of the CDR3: TGTGCCAGCTATTCTACGGTAGGAGAGACCCAGTACTTC. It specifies CASYSTVGETQYF.

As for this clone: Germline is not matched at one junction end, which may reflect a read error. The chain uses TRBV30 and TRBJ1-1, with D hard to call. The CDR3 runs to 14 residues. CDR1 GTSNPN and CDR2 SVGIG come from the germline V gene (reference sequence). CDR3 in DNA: TGTGCCTTGAGTTATCTCGACTTGAACACTGAAGCTTTCTTT. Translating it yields CALSYLDLNTEAFF.

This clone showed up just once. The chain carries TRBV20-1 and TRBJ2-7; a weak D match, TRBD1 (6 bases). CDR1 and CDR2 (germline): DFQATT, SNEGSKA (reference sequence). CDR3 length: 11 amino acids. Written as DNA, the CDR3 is TGCAGCGCTCAGGGGTTCCACGAGCAGTACTTC. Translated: CSAQGFHEQYF.